The 29 T cell receptor beta chains below all came from one sample that was sequenced in a study of cytomegalovirus exposure and HLA in healthy donors. Amplification used 60 Vbeta primers and 13 Jbeta primers. The protocol was immunoSEQ multiplex PCR, while the TCRdb copy is restricted to in-frame clones and leaves out a portion. The sample includes roughly 150,000 clones, about 79% of them seen just once. Material for sequencing was PBMCs. These receptors all stem from a male donor in good health and CMV-seronegative.

A note on this clone: The same CDR3 can be traced to other DNA sequences in this sample. This rearrangement joins TRBV7-9 to TRBJ2-5, with 11 bases matching TRBD2. Germline loops: CDR1 SEHNR, CDR2 FQNEAQ (reference sequence). The CDR3 covers 18 residues. The ends lost 4 bases at V and 5 bases at J; junction bases unmatched: 15. The CDR3 DNA follows: TGTGCCAGCAGCTCTCCTATCCAACTAGCGGGAGTTGAGGAGACCCAGTACTTC. This encodes CASSSPIQLAGVEETQYF.

The V call is TRBV7-3, the J call TRBJ2-1, with a tentative D call TRBD1 (8 bases). Per germline, CDR1 SGHTA and CDR2 FQGTGA. The germline V and J ends were trimmed by 4 bases and 9 bases, with 13 bases remaining between them. The CDR3 extends over 13 amino acids. CDR3 loop: CASSSTGGGEQFF. The CDR3 region has the DNA TGTGCCAGCAGCTCCACAGGGGGGGGTGAGCAGTTCTTC.

The V and J genes are TRBV7-9 and TRBJ1-1; tentatively, D is TRBD1 (5 bases). Trimming took 3 bases from V and 2 from J, leaving 13 bases between them. The germline gives CDR1 SEHNR, CDR2 FQNEAQ (reference sequence). The CDR3 has 15 residues. CDR3 region: CASSFLGGSNTEAFF. In nucleotides, the CDR3 is TGTGCCAGCAGCTTTCTGGGGGGAAGTAACACTGAAGCTTTCTTT.

The V call is TRBV15, the J call TRBJ1-4; 7 bases match TRBD1. Trimming at V came to 0 bases and at J to 7 bases, leaving 5 bases not matched to a gene. Germline V gene sequence: CDR1 LNHNV, CDR2 YYDKDF (reference sequence). The CDR3 is made up of 15 amino acids. This CDR3 reads CATSRDREGAEKLFF. The CDR3, as DNA: TGTGCCACCAGCAGAGATCGGGAGGGGGCTGAAAAACTGTTTTTT.

This chain connects TRBV7-9 to TRBJ1-4; D unresolved. V gave up 6 bases and J gave up 6 bases, with 8 bases separating them. The CDR3 sequence is 12 residues long. Germline V gives CDR1 SEHNR, CDR2 FQNEAQ (reference sequence). In DNA, the CDR3 is TGTGCCAGCAGTAGGAGGGATGAAAAACTGTTTTTT. The encoded protein is CASSRRDEKLFF. Full variable domain (remainder filled in from reference TRBV7-9 and TRBJ1-4): DTGVSQNPRHKITKRGQNVTFRCDPISEHNRLYWYRQTLGQGPEFLTYFQNEAQLEKSRLLSDRFSAERPKGSFSTLEIQRTEQGDSAMYLCASSRRDEKLFFGSGTQLSVL.

This chain links TRBV2 with TRBJ2-1, with a possible D match to TRBD1 (5 bases). Trimming left V 6 bases short and J 5 bases short, with 14 bases between. CDR1 and CDR2 from the germline V gene are SNHLY and FYNNEI. The CDR3 runs 14 residues. CDR3 DNA: TGTGCCAGCAGAAGACAGCCTAGGGACAATGAGCAGTTCTTC. This sequence encodes CASRRQPRDNEQFF.

The V call is TRBV5-1, the J call TRBJ2-5, with 8 bases matching TRBD2. The J segment lost 4 bases and the V segment lost 4 bases, leaving 9 bases of the junction unmatched. From germline, CDR1 is SGHRS and CDR2 YFSETQ. The CDR3 has 15 residues. The CDR3, as DNA: TGCGCCAGCAGCCTTTCAGCGGGAGTGGGAGAGACCCAGTACTTC. It codes for CASSLSAGVGETQYF. Using reference TRBV5-1 and TRBJ2-5 for the parts outside the CDR3, the full variable domain is KAGVTQTPRYLIKTRGQQVTLSCSPISGHRSVSWYQQTPGQGLQFLFEYFSETQRNKGNFPGRFSGRQFSNSRSEMNVSTLELGDSALYLCASSLSAGVGETQYFGPGTRLLVL.

The chain combines TRBV19 with TRBJ1-2, with 7 bases lining up with TRBD1. Germline V CDR1 and CDR2: LNHDA, SQIVND (reference sequence). CDR3 size: 14 residues. The V segment lost 3 bases and the J segment 4 bases; nucleotides outside the gene matches: 5. In DNA, the CDR3 is TGTGCCAGTAGTATCAGTGAGGGGGCCTATGGCTACACCTTC. As protein: CASSISEGAYGYTF.

The V and J genes are TRBV9 and TRBJ2-1, with D perhaps matching TRBD1 (6 bases). V shed 3 bases and J shed 5 bases, with 21 bases lying between them. Germline lookup yields CDR1 SGDLS and CDR2 YYNGEE. The CDR3 extends over 17 amino acids. CDR3: CASSEFPGATVHNEQFF. CDR3 sequence (DNA): TGTGCCAGCAGCGAATTCCCAGGGGCCACGGTTCACAATGAGCAGTTCTTC.

The chain employs TRBV6-4 and TRBJ2-7, with 9 bases matching TRBD2. Germline V gene lookup returns CDR1 MRHNA and CDR2 SNTAGT. V lost 4 bases to trimming and J lost 1 base; unmatched junction nucleotides: 2. The CDR3 contains 14 residues. CDR3 DNA: TGTGCCAGCAGTGTAAGCGGGGGGTCCTACGAGCAGTACTTC. Translation: CASSVSGGSYEQYF.

The J gene is TRBJ2-5, the V gene TRBV6-5; tentative D call: TRBD1 (5 bases). The germline V gene has CDR1 MNHEY and CDR2 SVGAGI. The germline V and J ends were trimmed by 2 bases and 5 bases, with 9 bases remaining between them. The CDR3 consists of 13 residues. The CDR3 coding sequence is TGTGCCAGCAGTTACCGACAGCCGGAGACCCAGTACTTC. It encodes CASSYRQPETQYF.

The chain carries TRBV6-1 and TRBJ1-2, with a possible D match to TRBD1 (6 bases). V lost 5 bases to trimming and J lost 4 bases, with 14 bases between them. The CDR3 runs 14 residues. CDR1 is MNHNS, CDR2 SASEGT, per germline. The CDR3 nucleotides read TGTGCCAGCAGTCCCCGGGAAGGGGGCTATGGCTACACCTTC. This encodes CASSPREGGYGYTF.

The chain links TRBV5-4 to TRBJ1-1; D perhaps matches TRBD1 (5 bases). V was cut by 4 bases and J by 3 bases, with 16 bases left in between. The CDR3 consists of 15 residues. The germline V gene has CDR1 SGHNT and CDR2 YYREEE (reference sequence). The CDR3 loop is CASSPEWGVDTEAFF. CDR3 nucleotide sequence: TGTGCCAGCAGCCCGGAGTGGGGGGTTGACACTGAAGCTTTCTTT.

This rearrangement joins TRBV30 to TRBJ1-1; a weak D match, TRBD1 (5 bases). Germline V gene sequence: CDR1 GTSNPN, CDR2 SVGIG (reference sequence). The ends were cut back, 0 bases at V and 0 bases at J, with 14 bases in the middle. The CDR3 is 16 residues long. The CDR3 region is CAWSVRWRQMNTEAFF. In DNA form, the CDR3 reads TGTGCCTGGAGTGTACGTTGGCGACAGATGAACACTGAAGCTTTCTTT.

This chain uses TRBV6-6 with TRBJ2-2; D gene ambiguous. Germline V CDR1 and CDR2: MNHNY, SVGAGI (reference sequence). The CDR3 has 13 amino acids. Trimming removed 11 bases from V and 8 bases from J, with 18 bases in between. CDR3 sequence reads: CAAGPRVLGELFF. CDR3 in DNA: TGTGCCGCCGGCCCTCGGGTATTAGGGGAGCTGTTTTTT.

The CDR3 spells CASSPGHSNTGELFF. The DNA for the CDR3 is TGCGCCAGCAGCCCGGGACACTCGAACACCGGGGAGCTGTTTTTT. The J gene is TRBJ2-2, the V gene TRBV5-1, with TRBD1 as a possible D gene (6 bases). V was shortened by 4 bases and J by 0 bases, with 10 bases between the two germline ends. CDR1 and CDR2 (germline): SGHRS, YFSETQ. CDR3 size: 15 residues.

This clone has just a few counts. The rearrangement joins TRBV5-6 to TRBJ2-2; the match to TRBD1 covers 7 bases. Germline V gene data show CDR1 as SGHDT and CDR2 as YYEEEE. V lost 2 bases to trimming and J lost 0 bases; unmatched junction nucleotides: 4. The CDR3 loop spans 16 amino acids. The CDR3, as DNA: TGTGCCAGCAGCTTCCTGACAGGGACGAACACCGGGGAGCTGTTTTTT. It is translated as CASSFLTGTNTGELFF. Combining the CDR3 with reference TRBV5-6 and TRBJ2-2 gives the whole variable domain DAGVTQSPTHLIKTRGQQVTLRCSPKSGHDTVSWYQQALGQGPQFIFQYYEEEERQRGNFPDRFSGHQFPNYSSELNVNALLLGDSALYLCASSFLTGTNTGELFFGEGSRLTVL.

The gene calls are TRBV6-1 and TRBJ2-7, with 10 nucleotides matching TRBD2. J gave up 2 bases and V 2 bases, and 3 bases lay outside the gene matches. CDR3 length: 15 amino acids. Germline CDR1 is MNHNS and CDR2 is SASEGT. The DNA of the CDR3 is TGTGCCAGCAGTGAAAGGACTAGCGGCGCCTACGAGCAGTACTTC. This encodes CASSERTSGAYEQYF.

This chain joins TRBV18 and TRBJ1-1; D ambiguous. CDR3 size: 14 residues. Trimming took 3 bases from V and 4 from J, leaving 12 bases between them. CDR1 is KGHSH, CDR2 LQKENI, per germline. The CDR3 reads CASSPLTGSTEAFF. CDR3 nucleotide sequence: TGTGCCAGCTCACCCCTCACGGGGAGCACTGAAGCTTTCTTT.

The chain recombines TRBV30 with TRBJ2-5; TRBD1 is a possible D gene (5 bases). Gene TRBJ2-7 matches the end of the DNA better, so the J call may be wrong. CDR1 and CDR2 from the germline V gene are GTSNPN and SVGIG (reference sequence). The CDR3 contains 11 residues. CDR3 sequence reads: CAWTDSYEQYF. In nucleotides, the CDR3 is TGTGCCTGGACTGACAGTTACGAGCAGTACTTC.

The chain combines TRBV13 with TRBJ2-5, with D perhaps TRBD1 (6 bases). The CDR3 extends over 16 amino acids. CDR1 and CDR2 from the germline V gene are PRHDT and FYEKMQ (reference sequence). The V end was cut by 2 bases, the J end by 4 bases, with 17 bases between. In DNA form, the CDR3 reads TGTGCCAGCAGCTTACGAACAGGGATGAATTTAGAGACCCAGTACTTC. Translated, it gives CASSLRTGMNLETQYF.

The chain is built from TRBV7-2 and TRBJ2-3, with 8 bases matching TRBD1. The CDR3 is made up of 16 amino acids. The V gene end was trimmed by 0 bases and the J gene end by 1 base; junction bases not matched to a gene: 3. Germline assignment: CDR1 SGHTA and CDR2 FQGNSA. The CDR3 sequence: CASSLAPGGGTDTQYF. As DNA, the CDR3 is TGTGCCAGCAGCTTAGCGCCAGGGGGCGGCACAGATACGCAGTATTTT.

This chain connects TRBV7-6 to TRBJ1-2; 7 positions agree with TRBD1. Trimming removed 5 bases from V and 0 bases from J; junction bases left unmatched: 9. From germline, CDR1 is SGHVS and CDR2 FNYEAQ. CDR3 length: 16 amino acids. The CDR3 coding sequence is TGTGCCAGCAGCCCGCAGACAGGGTTAACTAACTATGGCTACACCTTC. Amino acids: CASSPQTGLTNYGYTF. Combining the CDR3 with reference TRBV7-6 and TRBJ1-2 gives the whole variable domain GAGVSQSPRYKVTKRGQDVALRCDPISGHVSLYWYRQALGQGPEFLTYFNYEAQQDKSGLPNDRFSAERPEGSISTLTIQRTEQRDSAMYRCASSPQTGLTNYGYTFGSGTRLTVV.

The chain is built from TRBV7-9 and TRBJ1-1; 7 bases match TRBD1. Germline lookup yields CDR1 SEHNR and CDR2 FQNEAQ (reference sequence). The length of the CDR3 is 13 residues. With 5 bases clipped from V and 4 bases from J, the junction kept 4 bases outside the gene matches. CDR3 residues: CASSLDRATEAFF. CDR3 DNA: TGTGCCAGCAGCCTCGACAGGGCCACTGAAGCTTTCTTT.

V and J are TRBV7-9 and TRBJ1-2; D remains ambiguous. Trimming cost V 5 bases and J 1 base, with 8 bases left between them. There are 13 residues in the CDR3. The germline V gene has CDR1 SEHNR and CDR2 FQNEAQ (reference sequence). CDR3 amino acids: CASSRGLNYGYTF. The CDR3 DNA reads TGTGCCAGCAGCCGAGGGCTTAACTATGGCTACACCTTC.

This sequence joins TRBV6-4 and TRBJ2-1, with 11 bases matching TRBD2. Germline V gene data show CDR1 as MRHNA and CDR2 as SNTAGT. V was clipped by 3 bases and J by 6 bases; unmatched bases: 4. The CDR3 runs to 15 residues. The CDR3 protein is CASSDELAGVNEQFF. In DNA form, the CDR3 reads TGTGCCAGCAGTGATGAACTAGCGGGAGTCAATGAGCAGTTCTTC.

This chain connects TRBV19 to TRBJ1-5; 10 bases agree with TRBD1. Unmatched junction bases numbered 8, after V lost 8 bases and J lost 4 bases. In germline, CDR1 is LNHDA, CDR2 SQIVND (reference sequence). This CDR3 is built from 15 residues. CDR3 protein: CASQRTGGGNQPQHF. The CDR3 DNA is TGTGCCAGTCAGAGGACAGGGGGAGGAAATCAGCCCCAGCATTTT.

V is TRBV7-9 and J is TRBJ2-2; D is undetermined. The CDR3 runs 16 residues. Germline V gene sequence: CDR1 SEHNR, CDR2 FQNEAQ (reference sequence). V was clipped by 5 bases and J by 0 bases, with 13 bases between them. DNA of the CDR3: TGTGCCAGCAGCGAGCCAGGTTTAGCGAACACCGGGGAGCTGTTTTTT. Its translation: CASSEPGLANTGELFF.

The rearrangement links TRBV27 to TRBJ2-7; D is possibly TRBD2 (6 bases). The germline CDR1 and CDR2 sequences are MNHEY and SMNVEV (reference sequence). Trimming removed 5 bases from V and 6 bases from J, with 8 bases in between. The CDR3 runs 11 residues. The CDR3 sequence: CASSRGSEQYF. The CDR3 nucleotides are TGTGCCAGCAGTCGGGGGTCCGAGCAGTACTTC.